This paragraph covers one T cell receptor beta chain sequence. It lacks a known antigen. Per-nucleotide qualities are absent, and no much larger clonotype sits a single base away. This specimen's treatment or condition label, interpreted: randomized to nivolumab then ipilimumab (arm A) or the reverse (arm B). No trial patient had received prior DNA-damaging chemotherapy. Thawed PBMCs were sorted on a FACS Aria II flow cytometer to isolate live CD3+CD8+ cells negative for CD19 and CD56. The samples were obtained from melanoma patients enrolled in CheckMate 064, an open-label, randomized phase II trial testing sequential checkpoint blockade. Leukapheresis was used to collect peripheral blood mononuclear cells, which were then purified with Ficoll-Paque and frozen in human serum with roughly 9.8% DMSO. Immediately after sorting, the purity of the sorted blood CD3+CD8+ cells was confirmed to be >98%, and DNA was then extracted.

The CDR3 covers 16 residues, taking in both the cysteine and the phenylalanine. The retained sequence is limited to the CDR3, 48 bases, with the frame set at the first base. Per the germline V gene, SGHVS is the CDR1 and FQNEAQ is the CDR2. Clipping removes 1 base from V and 0 bases from J, with 2 as the unmatched junction base count. The source of the sample is a study of sequential checkpoint blockade in melanoma (dated by TCRdb to about 2019). Turning to the overall study: Using 1:1 randomization, the trial assigned patients either to first-line nivolumab followed by ipilimumab (arm A) or to ipilimumab followed by nivolumab (arm B). Both trial sequences were followed by maintenance nivolumab. Beyond this particular receptor, the publication reports: Larger, independent patient cohorts are needed to validate the response-prediction model that combines TCR metrics and mutation burden.

TCRbeta CDR3 regions were immunosequenced from genomic DNA with the immunoSEQ Assay. Before high-throughput sequencing, the genomic DNA was amplified using bias-controlled multiplex PCR. On the study's bioinformatics: To quantify the absolute abundance of each unique TCRbeta CDR3 region, the sequences were collapsed and filtered. Clonality, defined as 1 minus Pielou's evenness, was calculated using only productive rearrangements. Clones with significantly greater frequencies in on-treatment versus baseline samples were identified using a previously published method. TCRdb provides this immuneACCESS table in a form limited to in-frame rearrangements. Some clones are lacking; in checked studies, under half of them reflect an unresolved V gene, and why the rest are absent is not known. That table gives V, J and clone size, and the DNA gave D and trimming. The sample contains 31,000 or so clones, 86% of them found a single time. Jointly, the top ten make up roughly 23% of the sample.

This TCR derives from a human donor with melanoma. The sample in question was CD8+ T cells sorted from blood (inferred from file names), obtained from a patient given nivolumab and ipilimumab in sequence. Here the chain combines TRBV7-8 and TRBJ2-3, and TRBD2 matches 9 of the central bases. The CDR3 amino acid sequence is: CASSLGLAESTDTQYF. The sequenced DNA: TGTGCCAGCAGCTTAGGACTAGCGGAAAGCACAGATACGCAGTATTTT.